This T cell receptor beta chain came from a study of T cells in Graves' hyperthyroidism and ophthalmopathy. Points from the study as a whole: Also found in blood were most expanded thyroid clonotypes above 0.001. The model forecast ophthalmopathy, anticipating it by a median approximately 6.1 months before onset.

Authors of the study amplified TCR beta CDR3 regions from RNA transcripts. A set of HTBI primers served as the primers for a first-round RT-PCR of the TCR CDR3. TCRdb analysed the multiplex PCR reads with MiXCR anew, one entry per CDR3 protein. The sample lists roughly 49,000 distinct CDR3 sequences; 45% to 65% were seen once. This clonotype was observed a few times. The target antigen is unknown. Germline V gives CDR1 DFQATT, CDR2 SNEGSKA (reference sequence). CDR3 length: 14 amino acids. Trimming at V came to 5 bases and at J to 3 bases, leaving 6 bases not matched to a gene. Stable Graves' hyperthyroidism denoted no ophthalmopathy progression over 18 months.

The clonotype was recovered from a young man with Graves' hyperthyroidism. V gene TRBV20-1 combines with J gene TRBJ2-7, with 11 bases identical to TRBD2. The sequencing sample was made of peripheral blood or thyroid tissue (not recorded which). The chain's CDR3 is CSALLAGVFYEQYF. CDR3 coding DNA: TGCAGTGCTCTACTAGCGGGAGTTTTCTACGAGCAGTACTTC.